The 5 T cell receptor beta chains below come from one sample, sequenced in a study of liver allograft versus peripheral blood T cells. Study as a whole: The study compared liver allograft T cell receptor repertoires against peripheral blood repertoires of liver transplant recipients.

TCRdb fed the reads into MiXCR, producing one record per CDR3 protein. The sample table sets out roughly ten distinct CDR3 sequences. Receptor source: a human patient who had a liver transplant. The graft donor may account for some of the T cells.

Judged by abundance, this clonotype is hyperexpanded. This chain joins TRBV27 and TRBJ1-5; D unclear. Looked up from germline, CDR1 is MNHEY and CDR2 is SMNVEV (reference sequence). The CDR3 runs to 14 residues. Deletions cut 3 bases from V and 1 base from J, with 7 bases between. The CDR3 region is CASSFQGSNQPQHF. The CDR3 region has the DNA TGTGCCAGCAGTTTTCAAGGGAGCAATCAGCCCCAGCATTTT.

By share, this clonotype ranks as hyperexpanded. CDR3 residues: CASSLLGRDSPLHF. The CDR3 DNA reads as TGTGCCAGCAGCTTACTTGGCAGGGATTCACCCCTCCACTTT. The rearrangement links TRBV7-2 to TRBJ1-6, with TRBD1 as a possible D gene (5 bases). V lost 2 bases and J lost 8, with 10 bases in between. The CDR3 consists of 14 residues. Germline V CDR1 and CDR2: SGHTA, FQGNSA.

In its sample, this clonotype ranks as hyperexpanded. The CDR3 spells CSGQGANYGYTF. CDR3 nucleotide sequence: TGCAGCGGACAGGGGGCTAACTATGGCTACACCTTC. The genes are TRBV29-1 and TRBJ1-2; the match to TRBD1 covers 9 bases. This CDR3 region has 12 residues. The V and J ends lost 7 bases and 0 bases, in that order; junction bases with no gene match: 0. The germline V gene has CDR1 SQVTM and CDR2 ANQGSEA.

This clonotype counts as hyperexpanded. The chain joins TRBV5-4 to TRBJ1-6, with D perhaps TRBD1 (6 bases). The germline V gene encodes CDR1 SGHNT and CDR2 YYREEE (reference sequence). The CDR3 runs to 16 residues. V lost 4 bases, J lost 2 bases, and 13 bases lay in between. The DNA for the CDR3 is TGTGCCAGCAGCCTGGCTGGACAGCCCTATAATTCACCCCTCCACTTT. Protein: CASSLAGQPYNSPLHF.

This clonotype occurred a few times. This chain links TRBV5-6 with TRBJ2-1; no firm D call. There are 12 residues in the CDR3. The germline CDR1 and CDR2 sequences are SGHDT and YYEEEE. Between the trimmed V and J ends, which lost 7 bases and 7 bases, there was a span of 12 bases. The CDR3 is CASQSLRNEQFF. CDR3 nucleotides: TGTGCCAGCCAATCCCTGAGGAATGAGCAGTTCTTC. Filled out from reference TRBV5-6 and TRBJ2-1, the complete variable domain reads DAGVTQSPTHLIKTRGQQVTLRCSPKSGHDTVSWYQQALGQGPQFIFQYYEEEERQRGNFPDRFSGHQFPNYSSELNVNALLLGDSALYLCASQSLRNEQFFGPGTRLTVL.